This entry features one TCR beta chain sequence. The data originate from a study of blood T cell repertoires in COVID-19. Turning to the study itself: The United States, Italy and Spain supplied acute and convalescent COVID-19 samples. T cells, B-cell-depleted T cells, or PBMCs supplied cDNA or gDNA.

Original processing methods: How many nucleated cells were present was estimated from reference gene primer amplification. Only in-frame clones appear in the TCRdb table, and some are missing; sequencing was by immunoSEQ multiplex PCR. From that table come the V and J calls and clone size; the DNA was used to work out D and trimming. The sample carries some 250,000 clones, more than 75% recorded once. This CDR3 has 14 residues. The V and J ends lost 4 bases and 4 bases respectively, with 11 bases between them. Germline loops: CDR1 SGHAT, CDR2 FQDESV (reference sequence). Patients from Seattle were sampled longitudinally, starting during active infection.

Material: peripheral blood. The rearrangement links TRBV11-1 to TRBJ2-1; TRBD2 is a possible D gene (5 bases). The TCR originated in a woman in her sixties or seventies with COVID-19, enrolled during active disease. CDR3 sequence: CASSSRTVYNEQFF. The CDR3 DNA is TGTGCCAGCAGCTCTCGGACTGTATACAATGAGCAGTTCTTC.